These 10 T cell receptor beta chains originate from one sample sequenced in a study of CD8+CD57+ T cells in acquired aplastic anemia (dated by TCRdb to the late 2010s). The sequencer listed for this sample is Illumina HiSeq 2000. Profiling of TCR beta VDJ combinations and CDR3 sequences used genomic DNA as the template. TCRdb took the public reads, trimmed them with fastp at Q25, ran MiXCR for clone calling and kept in-frame beta chains. Entries that share a CDR3 protein sequence are merged under the most common genes and DNA. The sample yields around 190,000 distinct CDR3 sequences; roughly half were counted once. Jointly, the top ten make up more than 15% of the sample. The sequenced sample consisted of sorted CD4+, CD8+, or CD8+CD57+ T cells (not recorded which) from PBMCs. The receptors here all came from a human donor in good health, serving as a control.

In its sample, this clonotype was seen many times. The rearrangement links TRBV15 to TRBJ2-1; D possibly corresponds to TRBD2 (5 bases). Trimming shortened V by 0 bases and J by 10 bases, and 13 bases separated the two germline ends. This CDR3 spans 14 amino acids. Germline CDR1 and CDR2: LNHNV and YYDKDF (reference sequence). CDR3 in DNA: TGTGCCACCAGCAGAGATAAAGAGAGGGCCGAGCAGTTCTTC. It is translated as CATSRDKERAEQFF.

The V and J genes are TRBV15 and TRBJ2-7, with D perhaps matching TRBD2 (5 bases). From germline, CDR1 is LNHNV and CDR2 YYDKDF (reference sequence). Trimming took 3 bases from V and 9 from J, leaving 21 bases between them. CDR3 length: 15 amino acids. CDR3 protein: CATSRDRGQFHGQYF. As DNA, the CDR3 is TGTGCCACCAGCAGGGACCGCGGGCAGTTCCACGGGCAGTACTTC.

This clonotype has just one count. The rearrangement uses TRBV25-1 and TRBJ1-1; the D gene is possibly TRBD1 (6 bases). CDR1 and CDR2 (germline): MGHDK, SYGVNS. V was pared by 2 bases and J by 4 bases, with 29 bases between. This CDR3 is built from 20 residues. CDR3 in amino acids: CASSEGLGGMRGGQGTEAFF. CDR3 DNA: TGTGCCAGCAGTGAAGGTCTTGGAGGAATGAGGGGGGGGCAGGGCACTGAAGCTTTCTTT.

In DNA, the CDR3 is TGTGCCATCAAGTGGGCGGGTGTGGACACAGATACGCAGTATTTT. Its translation is CAIKWAGVDTDTQYF. This chain connects TRBV10-3 to TRBJ2-3, with TRBD2 as a possible D gene (5 bases). The V gene lost 7 bases and the J gene lost 2 bases, with 16 bases spanning the gap. This CDR3 spans 15 amino acids. Germline assignment: CDR1 ENHRY and CDR2 SYGVKD.

This clonotype was observed a handful of times. The chain links TRBV15 to TRBJ2-7, with 10 bases aligning to TRBD1. There are 15 residues in the CDR3. Germline CDR1 is LNHNV and CDR2 is YYDKDF (reference sequence). V dropped 3 bases and J dropped 4; count of bases not matched to a gene: 6. The DNA of the CDR3 is TGTGCCACCAGCAGCCGGGACAGGGGAACGTACGAGCAGTACTTC. Protein product: CATSSRDRGTYEQYF.

This chain joins TRBV7-3 and TRBJ2-2, with 7 nucleotides matching TRBD1. The CDR3 is 16 amino acids. The junction had 9 bases not matched to a gene; V was cut back by 5 bases and J by 3 bases. Germline V gene data show CDR1 as SGHTA and CDR2 as FQGTGA. CDR3 loop: CASSRMDRLDTGELFF. The CDR3 bases are TGTGCCAGCAGCCGAATGGACAGGTTGGACACCGGGGAGCTGTTTTTT. Full variable domain (remainder filled in from reference TRBV7-3 and TRBJ2-2): GAGVSQTPSNKVTEKGKYVELRCDPISGHTALYWYRQSLGQGPEFLIYFQGTGAADDSGLPNDRFFAVRPEGSVSTLKIQRTERGDSAVYLCASSRMDRLDTGELFFGEGSRLTVL.

The rearrangement joins TRBV2 to TRBJ2-7; D perhaps matches TRBD2 (6 bases). Trimming removed 8 bases at V and 3 bases at J, with 11 bases between. The CDR3 contains 12 residues. Germline CDR1 and CDR2: SNHLY and FYNNEI. This chain's CDR3 is CASGDSFYEQYV. In nucleotides, the CDR3 is TGTGCCAGCGGGGACTCCTTCTACGAGCAGTACGTC.

The V call is TRBV20-1, the J call TRBJ2-6, with 7 bases that match TRBD1. Germline assignment: CDR1 DFQATT and CDR2 SNEGSKA (reference sequence). V gave up 3 bases and J gave up 1 base; unmatched junction bases: 6. This CDR3 contains 16 residues. The chain's CDR3 is CSASTGEISGANVLTF. The CDR3 region has the DNA TGCAGTGCTAGTACAGGGGAAATATCTGGGGCCAACGTCCTGACTTTC.

The rearrangement links TRBV7-8 to TRBJ1-5; TRBD1 aligns across 9 bases. The V segment lost 1 base and the J segment 0 bases; nucleotides outside the gene matches: 1. Germline V CDR1 and CDR2: SGHVS, FQNEAQ. The CDR3 extends over 16 amino acids. The CDR3 here is CASSLGGQGSNQPQHF. The DNA for the CDR3 is TGTGCCAGCAGCTTAGGGGGACAGGGTAGCAATCAGCCCCAGCATTTT.

This chain joins TRBV20-1 and TRBJ2-3; D unresolved. The DNA end is more similar to TRBJ1-5, so the J call may be wrong. CDR1 DFQATT and CDR2 SNEGSKA come from the germline V gene (reference sequence). CDR3 length equals 12 residues. CDR3: CSARAFADTQHF. The CDR3, as DNA: TGCAGTGCTCGGGCTTTCGCAGATACGCAGCATTTT.